This entry is about one TCR beta chain. Its target is not known. This entry comes from a study of OX40 agonist ivuxolimab in advanced cancers. Assay used: immunoSEQ multiplex PCR; TCRdb lists only in-frame clones, some missing. The sample shows roughly 100,000 clones, approximately 85% of them seen only once. The germline V gene encodes CDR1 MDHEN and CDR2 SYDVKM. This CDR3 has 17 amino acids. Trimming left V 6 bases short and J 3 bases short, with 20 bases between. General study results and limits: At 0.1 to 3.0 mg/kg, clonal expansion of CD4+ and CD8+ blood T cells had occurred by week 6.

This rearrangement joins TRBV28 to TRBJ2-2, with D possibly TRBD1 on 7 matching bases. The TCR was taken from an adult with an advanced solid tumor such as melanoma, head and neck, liver or kidney cancer. This specimen was CD4+ or CD8+ T cells sorted from blood, taken in a trial of the OX40 agonist ivuxolimab. The CDR3, as DNA: TGTGCCAGCAGACCCACCGAAGGCAGGGGGGACACCGGGGAGCTGTTTTTT. Its protein is CASRPTEGRGDTGELFF. The entire variable domain, with the rest obtained from reference TRBV28 and TRBJ2-2, is as follows: DVKVTQSSRYLVKRTGEKVFLECVQDMDHENMFWYRQDPGLGLRLIYFSYDVKMKEKGDIPEGYSVSREKKERFSLILESASTNQTSMYLCASRPTEGRGDTGELFFGEGSRLTVL.